This paragraph covers one T cell receptor (beta chain) sequence. The antigen is undetermined. This entry belongs to a study of T cells in Graves' hyperthyroidism and ophthalmopathy. Turning to the study itself: Peripheral blood collection took place at initial diagnosis, before any treatment.

Patients having uncontrolled infection, another autoimmune disease, pregnancy or lactation were not included. This CDR3 is built from 14 residues. Trimming cost V 5 bases and J 2 bases, with 12 bases left between them. Germline V CDR1 and CDR2: MNHEY, SVGEGT. Amplified TCR beta CDR3 regions came from RNA transcripts. First-round RT-PCR with HTBI primers amplified the TCR CDR3 region. In TCRdb, the multiplex PCR reads were re-called with MiXCR into one record per CDR3 protein. Seen here are about 460,000 distinct CDR3 sequences, 22% observed once, and the top ten hold under 55%. Study observations and caveats: Also found in blood were most expanded thyroid clonotypes above 0.001. The model foresaw ophthalmopathy a median about 6.5 months prior to onset.

The chain combines TRBV6-2 or TRBV6-3 with TRBJ1-2; unclear D gene. This clonotype was sampled from a woman in her 70s with Graves' ophthalmopathy. Specimen: blood. The CDR3 DNA sequence: TGTGCCAGCAGTGGCAGGCCTCCCAACTATGGCTACACCTTC. This encodes CASSGRPPNYGYTF.